These T cell receptor beta chains were read from a single sample in a study of blood T cell repertoires in COVID-19. Measured with immunoSEQ multiplex PCR; TCRdb has only the in-frame clones, and not every one. The profile covers about 98,000 clones, with 60% to 80% appearing a single time and about 9.3% taken by the ten largest. The sequencing input was peripheral blood. All receptors come from a man aged 55 to 70 with active or convalescent COVID-19. Each CDR3 is given with its conserved first and last residue. Fields, in order: clone size, J gene, V gene, D gene, CDR3 DNA, CDR3 protein. D genes are given only for firm matches. Clone size, where shown, is once, few, many, or a class for clones that have expanded.

clone_size: NA
j_call: TRBJ1-1
v_call: TRBV20-1
d_call: NA
cdr3_nt: TGCAGTGCTAGTCTACAGGGTAGAAGCACTGAAGCTTTCTTT
cdr3_aa: CSASLQGRSTEAFF

clone_size: NA
j_call: TRBJ2-6
v_call: TRBV6-1
d_call: NA
cdr3_nt: TGTGCCAGCAGTGAATCAGGGACATATAGCTCTGGGGCCAACGTCCTGACTTTC
cdr3_aa: CASSESGTYSSGANVLTF

clone_size: NA
j_call: TRBJ1-2
v_call: TRBV6-5
d_call: NA
cdr3_nt: TGTGCCAGCAGTTGGGGGGAGGCTTCGGGCTACACCTTC
cdr3_aa: CASSWGEASGYTF

clone_size: NA
j_call: TRBJ1-5
v_call: TRBV28
d_call: NA
cdr3_nt: TGTGCCAGCAGTTTCTTAAGGGGGTCTGGCAATCAGCCCCAGCATTTT
cdr3_aa: CASSFLRGSGNQPQHF

clone_size: NA
j_call: TRBJ2-3
v_call: TRBV4-2
d_call: TRBD2
cdr3_nt: TGTGCCAGCAGCCAAGAAGTCGGGACTAGCGCAACAGATACGCAGTATTTT
cdr3_aa: CASSQEVGTSATDTQYF

clone_size: NA
j_call: TRBJ1-2
v_call: TRBV19
d_call: NA
cdr3_nt: TGTGCCAGTTCCCGACAGTATAACTATGGCTACACCTTC
cdr3_aa: CASSRQYNYGYTF

clone_size: NA
j_call: TRBJ2-1
v_call: TRBV28
d_call: NA
cdr3_nt: TGTGCCACCATCCCGAGGGTAGGCGGTAAGAATGAGCAGTTCTTC
cdr3_aa: CATIPRVGGKNEQFF

clone_size: NA
j_call: TRBJ1-2
v_call: TRBV5-1
d_call: TRBD1
cdr3_nt: TGCGCCAGCAGCATGGCAGGGACAGAGCTCGATAGGGTCAGCGGCTACACCTTC
cdr3_aa: CASSMAGTELDRVSGYTF

clone_size: NA
j_call: TRBJ2-5
v_call: TRBV7-2
d_call: NA
cdr3_nt: TGTGCCAGCAGCTTGAGGAGGGAGACCCAGTACTTC
cdr3_aa: CASSLRRETQYF

clone_size: once
j_call: TRBJ1-2
v_call: TRBV5-1
d_call: NA
cdr3_nt: TGCGCCAGCAGCTTTACTGACGGGAACTATGGCTACACCTTC
cdr3_aa: CASSFTDGNYGYTF

clone_size: NA
j_call: TRBJ2-3
v_call: TRBV9
d_call: TRBD2
cdr3_nt: TGTGCCAGCAGCGTTTTTGGGGGACTAGCGGAGAGCACAGATACGCAGTATTTT
cdr3_aa: CASSVFGGLAESTDTQYF

clone_size: NA
j_call: TRBJ2-3
v_call: TRBV3-1/TRBV3-2
d_call: NA
cdr3_nt: TGTGCCAGCAGCCAATATATAGCGGGCACAGATACGCAGTATTTT
cdr3_aa: CASSQYIAGTDTQYF

clone_size: NA
j_call: TRBJ2-7
v_call: TRBV9
d_call: NA
cdr3_nt: TGTGCCAGCAGCGCAGGGGTTGCCTACGAGCAGTACTTC
cdr3_aa: CASSAGVAYEQYF

clone_size: NA
j_call: TRBJ1-6
v_call: TRBV30
d_call: NA
cdr3_nt: TGTGCCTGGAGTGTATTCGGGGGGCAGGGTTCACCCCTCCACTTT
cdr3_aa: CAWSVFGGQGSPLHF

clone_size: NA
j_call: TRBJ2-3
v_call: TRBV6-2/TRBV6-3
d_call: NA
cdr3_nt: TGTGCCAGCAGTTACGAGCTAGCGGGACAGGTCACAGATACGCAGTATTTT
cdr3_aa: CASSYELAGQVTDTQYF

clone_size: NA
j_call: TRBJ2-5
v_call: TRBV27
d_call: NA
cdr3_nt: TGTGCCAGCAGCCCGGTTGCCGCTGTCGGGACCCAGTACTTC
cdr3_aa: CASSPVAAVGTQYF

clone_size: NA
j_call: TRBJ2-7
v_call: TRBV6-1
d_call: NA
cdr3_nt: TGTGCCAGCAGTGAACGGGGTAGGACTTACGAGCAGTACTTC
cdr3_aa: CASSERGRTYEQYF

clone_size: NA
j_call: TRBJ1-5
v_call: TRBV12-5
d_call: NA
cdr3_nt: TGTGCTAGTGGTCTGAGAGAAGCTTTTTACAATCAGCCCCAGCATTTT
cdr3_aa: CASGLREAFYNQPQHF